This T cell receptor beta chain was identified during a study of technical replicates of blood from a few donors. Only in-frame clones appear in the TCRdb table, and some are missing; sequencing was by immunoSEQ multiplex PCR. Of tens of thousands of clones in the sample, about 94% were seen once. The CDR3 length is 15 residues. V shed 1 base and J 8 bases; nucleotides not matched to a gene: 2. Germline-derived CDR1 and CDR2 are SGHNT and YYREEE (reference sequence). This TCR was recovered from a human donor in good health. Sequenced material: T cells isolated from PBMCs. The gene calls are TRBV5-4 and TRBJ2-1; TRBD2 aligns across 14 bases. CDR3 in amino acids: CASSLPGLAGDEQFF. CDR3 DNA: TGTGCCAGCAGCTTGCCGGGACTAGCGGGAGATGAGCAGTTCTTC.